This is a list of T cell receptor beta chains from one sample in a study of cytomegalovirus exposure and HLA in healthy donors. Repertoires were generated with immunoSEQ multiplex PCR, while TCRdb's copy carries only in-frame clones and drops some. In the table there are roughly 100,000 clones, around 71% of which are singletons. Sequencing input: PBMCs. Source of these receptors: a boy younger than 18 in good health and CMV-seronegative. The CDR3 runs from the conserved cysteine through the conserved F or W. Fields, in order: clone size, J gene, V gene, D gene, CDR3 DNA, CDR3 protein. D genes are given only for firm matches. The size entry is marked missing in some rows and otherwise reads once, few, many or a size class.

few TRBJ1-1 TRBV6-5 NA TGTGCCAGCAGTTGGGGGCCGTTGAACACTGAAGCTTTCTTT CASSWGPLNTEAFF
NA TRBJ1-1 TRBV10-3 NA TGTGCCATCAGCACGGGAATGAACACTGAAGCTTTCTTT CAISTGMNTEAFF
NA TRBJ1-5 TRBV4-3 NA TGCGCCAGCAGCCAAGGACGGGGCGGGAGGGCTGGGCAGCCCCAGCATTTT CASSQGRGGRAGQPQHF
NA TRBJ1-5 TRBV28 NA TGTGCCAGCAGTTCGGATTCGACGGTCACAGATCAGCCCCAGCATTTT CASSSDSTVTDQPQHF
NA TRBJ2-7 TRBV6-5 TRBD1 TGTGCCAGCAGTTCCAGTAATCTAGGGACAGGCTACGAGCAGTACTTC CASSSSNLGTGYEQYF
NA TRBJ2-1 TRBV5-6 NA TGTGCCAGCAGCCCGCGGGACAGCGGTGAGCAGTTCTTC CASSPRDSGEQFF
few TRBJ1-1 TRBV6-1 NA TGTGCCAGCAGGATTCAACTACAAGCTTTCTTT CASRIQLQAFF
once TRBJ2-5 TRBV15 NA TGTGCCACCAGCGGTAGTGCGGGCGCCCAAGAGACCCAGTACTTC CATSGSAGAQETQYF
once TRBJ1-5 TRBV30 NA TGTGCCTGGAGTGCCCAGGGGAATCAGCCCCAGCATTTT CAWSAQGNQPQHF
NA TRBJ2-7 TRBV28 NA TGTGCCAGCAGCCGGGCCGGGACACAGCAGTACTTC CASSRAGTQQYF
NA TRBJ1-2 TRBV10-1 NA TGCGCCAGCAGTGACTACGGTGACTATGGCTACACCTTC CASSDYGDYGYTF
NA TRBJ2-3 TRBV30 NA TGTGCCTGGACGCAGGGAACCACAGATACGCAGTATTTT CAWTQGTTDTQYF